The clone carrying this T cell receptor (beta chain) occurred once. This sample was included in a study of neoadjuvant anti-PD-1 for oral cavity cancer. The CDR3 is 14 amino acids. Trimming shortened V by 3 bases and J by 0 bases, and 9 bases separated the two germline ends. The germline V gene encodes CDR1 LNHDA and CDR2 SQIVND (reference sequence). Sequencing used immunoSEQ multiplex PCR; TCRdb keeps in-frame clones, though not all of them. The table records roughly 34,000 clones, more than 75% of them present only once. This TCR derives from a person aged 35-79 years with oral cavity squamous cell carcinoma. This specimen was PBMCs, taken before nivolumab (anti-PD-1) treatment. The chain carries TRBV19 and TRBJ2-7; D gene ambiguous. CDR3 bases: TGTGCCAGTAGTATGAGGCAGAGCTCCTACGAGCAGTACTTC. Amino acids: CASSMRQSSYEQYF. Filled out from reference TRBV19 and TRBJ2-7, the complete variable domain reads DGGITQSPKYLFRKEGQNVTLSCEQNLNHDAMYWYRQDPGQGLRLIYYSQIVNDFQKGDIAEGYSVSREKKESFPLTVTSAQKNPTAFYLCASSMRQSSYEQYFGPGTRLTVT.